This T cell receptor beta chain appears in the sequencing data of a study of blood T cell repertoires in COVID-19. TCRdb keeps only in-frame clones here, not all; method: immunoSEQ multiplex PCR. Of 200,000 to 300,000 clones listed, 70% to 90% were seen once; the top ten hold around 1.8%. Looked up from germline, CDR1 is SGHRS and CDR2 is YFSETQ. There are 15 residues in the CDR3. V was clipped by 6 bases and J by 4 bases; unmatched bases: 6. Before being deemed recovered, Cohort 3 donors had two negative PCRs, clearance, or symptom resolution. In its sample, this clone was seen once. This sequence originates from a man between 35 and 55 years old who had recovered from COVID-19. The specimen sequenced was PBMCs or T cells enriched from blood (not recorded which). The chain uses TRBV5-1 and TRBJ2-1; TRBD2 agrees at 11 bases. The CDR3 protein is CASNPGLAVYNEQFF. CDR3 nucleotide sequence: TGCGCCAGCAACCCGGGACTAGCGGTATACAATGAGCAGTTCTTC.